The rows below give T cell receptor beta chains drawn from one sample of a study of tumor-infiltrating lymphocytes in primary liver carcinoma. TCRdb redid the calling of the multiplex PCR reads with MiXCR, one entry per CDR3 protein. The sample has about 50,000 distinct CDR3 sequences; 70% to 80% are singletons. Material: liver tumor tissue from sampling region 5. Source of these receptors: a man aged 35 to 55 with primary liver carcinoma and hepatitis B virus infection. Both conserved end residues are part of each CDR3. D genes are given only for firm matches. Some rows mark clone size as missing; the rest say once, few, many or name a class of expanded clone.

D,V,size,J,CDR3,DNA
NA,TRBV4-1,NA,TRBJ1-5,CASSPIEGSNPQHF,TGCGCCAGCAGTCCCATAGAGGGGAGCAATCCCCAGCATTTT
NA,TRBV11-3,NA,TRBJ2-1,CASDLRQSPYNEQFF,TGTGCCAGCGACTTAAGACAGAGCCCCTACAATGAGCAGTTCTTC
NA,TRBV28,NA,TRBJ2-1,CAGSFTGEYDEQFF,TGTGCCGGCAGTTTTACGGGAGAGTACGATGAGCAGTTCTTC
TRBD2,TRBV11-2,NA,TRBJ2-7,CASSPAGATEQYF,TGTGCCAGCAGCCCGGCGGGAGCCACAGAGCAGTACTTC
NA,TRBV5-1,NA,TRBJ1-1,CASSSRIRQNTEAFF,TGCGCCAGCAGCTCCAGGATACGTCAGAACACTGAAGCTTTCTTT
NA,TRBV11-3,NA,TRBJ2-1,CASSLDSGSGYNEQFF,TGTGCCAGCAGCCTCGATAGCGGAAGCGGGTACAATGAGCAGTTCTTC
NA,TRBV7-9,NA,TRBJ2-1,CDSSDSLSQNNEQFF,TGTGACAGCAGTGACAGTTTATCGCAAAACAATGAGCAGTTCTTC
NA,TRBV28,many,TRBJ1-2,CASSFGGSYYGYTF,TGTGCCAGCAGTTTCGGGGGGAGTTACTATGGCTACACCTTC
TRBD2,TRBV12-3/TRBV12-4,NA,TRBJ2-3,CANGRRTSGSTDTQYF,TGTGCCAACGGCCGTCGGACTAGCGGGAGCACAGATACGCAGTATTTT
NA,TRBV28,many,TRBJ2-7,CASSPFNRQYF,TGTGCCAGCAGTCCCTTCAACAGGCAGTACTTC
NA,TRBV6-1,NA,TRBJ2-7,CASSEESNRDMGSYEQYF,TGTGCCAGCAGTGAGGAGTCAAACAGGGACATGGGCTCCTACGAGCAGTACTTC
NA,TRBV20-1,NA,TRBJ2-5,CSARDPVGAGETQYF,TGTAGTGCTAGAGATCCCGTGGGAGCGGGAGAGACCCAGTACTTC
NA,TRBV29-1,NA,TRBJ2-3,CSGRTTFRWEETVTQYF,TGCAGCGGCCGAACCACCTTTAGGTGGGAGGAAACAGTTACGCAGTATTTT
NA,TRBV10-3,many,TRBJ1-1,CAIIDPGGNTEAFF,TGTGCCATCATTGATCCGGGCGGGAACACTGAAGCTTTCTTT
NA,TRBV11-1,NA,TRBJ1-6,CARSPRDTSSYNSPLHF,TGTGCCAGAAGCCCGCGGGACACGAGTTCCTATAATTCACCCCTCCACTTT
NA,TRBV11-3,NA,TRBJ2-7,CTSSVRQSYEQYF,TGTACCAGCAGCGTGCGACAGTCCTACGAACAGTACTTC
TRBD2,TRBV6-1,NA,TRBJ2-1,CASSYRLTGGNEQFF,TGTGCCAGCAGTTATCGACTAACGGGAGGCAATGAGCAGTTCTTC
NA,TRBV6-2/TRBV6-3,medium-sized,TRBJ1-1,CASTIIWTRVVTEAFF,TGTGCCAGCACTATAATCTGGACGAGGGTAGTCACTGAAGCTTTCTTT
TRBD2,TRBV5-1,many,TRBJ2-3,CASSLESSGRADTQYF,TGCGCCAGCAGCTTGGAGTCTAGCGGGAGAGCAGATACGCAGTATTTT
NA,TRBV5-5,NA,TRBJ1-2,CASSARTLNYGYTF,TGTGCCAGCAGCGCTAGGACTCTTAACTATGGCTACACCTTC
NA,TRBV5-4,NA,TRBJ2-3,CTISLGGPNRDTQYF,TGTACCATCAGCTTGGGGGGCCCCAACAGGGATACGCAGTATTTT
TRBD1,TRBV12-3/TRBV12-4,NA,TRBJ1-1,CASSFGQGVAEAFF,TGTGCCAGCAGTTTTGGACAGGGCGTCGCTGAAGCTTTCTTT
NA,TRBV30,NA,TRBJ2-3,CAWSPTSPFTDAQYF,TGTGCCTGGAGCCCAACTAGCCCTTTCACAGATGCGCAGTATTTT
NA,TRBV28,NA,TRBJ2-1,CASIPPDRGGYNEQFF,TGTGCCAGCATCCCCCCGGATCGTGGGGGCTACAATGAACAGTTCTTC
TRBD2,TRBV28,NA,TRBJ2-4,CATRASGGQRAKNIQYF,TGCGCCACCAGAGCTAGCGGGGGGCAGCGAGCCAAAAACATTCAGTACTTC
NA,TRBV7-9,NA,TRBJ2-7,CASGLDGGGGVEQYF,TGTGCCAGCGGCTTGGATGGCGGTGGCGGGGTCGAGCAGTACTTC
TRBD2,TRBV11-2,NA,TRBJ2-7,CASSHETSGLAHERYF,TGTGCCAGCAGCCACGAGACTAGCGGGCTAGCCCACGAGCGGTACTTC